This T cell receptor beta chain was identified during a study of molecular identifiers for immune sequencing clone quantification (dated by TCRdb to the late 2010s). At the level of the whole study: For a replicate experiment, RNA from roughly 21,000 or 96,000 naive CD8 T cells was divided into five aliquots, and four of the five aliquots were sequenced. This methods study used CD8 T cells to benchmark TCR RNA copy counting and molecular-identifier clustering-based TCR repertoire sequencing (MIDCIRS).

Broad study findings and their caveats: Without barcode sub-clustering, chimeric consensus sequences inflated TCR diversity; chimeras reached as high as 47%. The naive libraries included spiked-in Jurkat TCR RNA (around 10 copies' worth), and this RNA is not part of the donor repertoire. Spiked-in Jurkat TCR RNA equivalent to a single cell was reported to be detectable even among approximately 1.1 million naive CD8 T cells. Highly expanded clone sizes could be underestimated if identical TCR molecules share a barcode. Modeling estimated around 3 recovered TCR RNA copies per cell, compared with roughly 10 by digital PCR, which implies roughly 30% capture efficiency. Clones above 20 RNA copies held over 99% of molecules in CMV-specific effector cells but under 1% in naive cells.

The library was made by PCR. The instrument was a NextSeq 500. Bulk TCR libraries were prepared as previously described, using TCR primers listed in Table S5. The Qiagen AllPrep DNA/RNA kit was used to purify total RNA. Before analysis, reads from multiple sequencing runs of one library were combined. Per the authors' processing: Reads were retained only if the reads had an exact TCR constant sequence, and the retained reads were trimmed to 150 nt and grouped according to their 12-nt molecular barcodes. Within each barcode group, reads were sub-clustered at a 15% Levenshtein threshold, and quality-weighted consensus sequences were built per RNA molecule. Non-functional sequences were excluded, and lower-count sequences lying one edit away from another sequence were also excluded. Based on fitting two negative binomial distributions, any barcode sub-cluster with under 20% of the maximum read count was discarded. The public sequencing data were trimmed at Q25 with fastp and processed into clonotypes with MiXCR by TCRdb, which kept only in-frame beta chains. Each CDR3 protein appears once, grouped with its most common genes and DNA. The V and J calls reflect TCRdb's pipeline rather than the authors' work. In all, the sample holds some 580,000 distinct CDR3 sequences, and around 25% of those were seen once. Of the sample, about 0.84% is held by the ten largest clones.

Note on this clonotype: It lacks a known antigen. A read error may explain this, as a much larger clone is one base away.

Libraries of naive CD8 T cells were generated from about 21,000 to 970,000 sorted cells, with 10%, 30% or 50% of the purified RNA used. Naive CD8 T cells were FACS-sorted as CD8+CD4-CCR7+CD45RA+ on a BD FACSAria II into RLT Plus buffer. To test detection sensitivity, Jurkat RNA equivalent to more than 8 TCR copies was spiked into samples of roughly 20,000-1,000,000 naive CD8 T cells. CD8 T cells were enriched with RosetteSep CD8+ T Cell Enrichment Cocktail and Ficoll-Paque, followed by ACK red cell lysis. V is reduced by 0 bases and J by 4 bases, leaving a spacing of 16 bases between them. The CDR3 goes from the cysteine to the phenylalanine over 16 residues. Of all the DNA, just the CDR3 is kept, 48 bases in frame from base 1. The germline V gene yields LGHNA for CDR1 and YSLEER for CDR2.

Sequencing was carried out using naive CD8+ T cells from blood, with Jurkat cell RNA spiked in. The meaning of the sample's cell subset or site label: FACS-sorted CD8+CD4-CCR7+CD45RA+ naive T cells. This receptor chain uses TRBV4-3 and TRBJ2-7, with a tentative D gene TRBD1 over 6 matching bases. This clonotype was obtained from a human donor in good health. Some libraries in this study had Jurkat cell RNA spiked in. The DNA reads TGCGCCAGCAGCCAAGAGTTGGTATGGCAGGGGTACGAGCAGTACTTC. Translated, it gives CASSQELVWQGYEQYF.